Listed below are T cell receptor beta chains from one sample, sequenced in a study of human T cells and chemical hapten exposure. TCRdb reanalysed the 5' RACE reads using MiXCR and keeps one entry per CDR3 protein. The sample gives roughly 120,000 distinct CDR3 sequences, 15% to 20% of which show up once; 2.5% to 3.5% is in the top ten. These receptors were obtained from a human donor in good health. Both conserved end residues are part of each CDR3. Fields, in order: D gene, J gene, V gene, CDR3 length, clone size, CDR3 protein, CDR3 DNA. A D gene is named only where the DNA matches it firmly. Clone size is given for some rows only: seen once, a few or many times, or a class if the clone is expanded.

d_call: TRBD1; j_call: TRBJ2-5; v_call: TRBV5-1; cdr3_length: 15; clone_size: few; cdr3_aa: CASSPDRARSETQYF; cdr3_nt: TGCGCCAGCAGCCCCGACAGGGCCCGGTCGGAGACCCAGTACTTC
d_call: -; j_call: TRBJ2-2; v_call: TRBV5-1; cdr3_length: 14; clone_size: few; cdr3_aa: CASSSMTATGELFF; cdr3_nt: TGCGCCAGCAGCTCAATGACTGCCACCGGGGAGCTGTTTTTT
d_call: TRBD2; j_call: TRBJ2-3; v_call: TRBV9; cdr3_length: 19; clone_size: few; cdr3_aa: CASSVALGASGRTADTQYF; cdr3_nt: TGTGCCAGCAGCGTAGCTCTTGGGGCTAGCGGGAGGACCGCAGATACGCAGTATTTT
d_call: -; j_call: TRBJ2-1; v_call: TRBV7-2; cdr3_length: 14; clone_size: few; cdr3_aa: CASRLPGSYNEQFF; cdr3_nt: TGTGCCAGCAGATTACCCGGAAGCTACAATGAGCAGTTCTTC
d_call: -; j_call: TRBJ2-7; v_call: TRBV12-3/TRBV12-4; cdr3_length: 13; clone_size: -; cdr3_aa: CASSLGGFYEQYF; cdr3_nt: TGTGCCAGCAGTTTAGGGGGATTCTACGAGCAGTACTTC
d_call: -; j_call: TRBJ2-3; v_call: TRBV2; cdr3_length: 14; clone_size: few; cdr3_aa: CASSHERSTDTQYF; cdr3_nt: TGTGCCAGCAGTCACGAAAGAAGCACAGATACGCAGTATTTT
d_call: TRBD2; j_call: TRBJ2-1; v_call: TRBV5-1; cdr3_length: 17; clone_size: -; cdr3_aa: CASSLGSGPSSYNEQFF; cdr3_nt: TGCGCCAGCAGCTTAGGTAGCGGGCCTAGCTCCTACAATGAGCAGTTCTTC
d_call: TRBD2; j_call: TRBJ2-7; v_call: TRBV20-1; cdr3_length: 14; clone_size: few; cdr3_aa: CSAPVLARAGEQYF; cdr3_nt: TGCAGTGCTCCTGTACTAGCGCGAGCGGGGGAGCAGTACTTC
d_call: -; j_call: TRBJ2-1; v_call: TRBV12-3/TRBV12-4; cdr3_length: 15; clone_size: -; cdr3_aa: CASSKTPGHPNEQFF; cdr3_nt: TGTGCCAGCAGCAAAACCCCGGGACACCCCAATGAGCAGTTCTTC
d_call: -; j_call: TRBJ2-3; v_call: TRBV5-1; cdr3_length: 17; clone_size: few; cdr3_aa: CASSLGVQRTGTDTQYF; cdr3_nt: TGCGCCAGCAGCTTGGGGGTACAGCGAACAGGGACAGATACGCAGTATTTT
d_call: TRBD2; j_call: TRBJ2-1; v_call: TRBV10-3; cdr3_length: 13; clone_size: few; cdr3_aa: CASGLAGGHEQFF; cdr3_nt: TGTGCCAGCGGACTAGCGGGAGGGCATGAGCAGTTCTTC
d_call: -; j_call: TRBJ2-7; v_call: TRBV27; cdr3_length: 12; clone_size: -; cdr3_aa: CASRGVGYEQYF; cdr3_nt: TGTGCCAGCAGGGGAGTTGGGTACGAGCAGTACTTC
d_call: -; j_call: TRBJ1-4; v_call: TRBV5-8; cdr3_length: 13; clone_size: few; cdr3_aa: CAGYNSWNEKLFF; cdr3_nt: TGTGCCGGCTACAATTCGTGGAATGAAAAACTGTTTTTT
d_call: -; j_call: TRBJ1-1; v_call: TRBV12-3/TRBV12-4; cdr3_length: 12; clone_size: -; cdr3_aa: CASTLGTTEAFF; cdr3_nt: TGTGCCAGCACCTTAGGTACCACTGAAGCTTTCTTT
d_call: TRBD2; j_call: TRBJ2-7; v_call: TRBV20-1; cdr3_length: 16; clone_size: -; cdr3_aa: CSARRGVSRGAAEQYF; cdr3_nt: TGCAGTGCTAGACGGGGGGTCTCGCGGGGGGCTGCCGAGCAGTACTTC
d_call: -; j_call: TRBJ2-2; v_call: TRBV24-1; cdr3_length: 11; clone_size: few; cdr3_aa: CATGWTGELFF; cdr3_nt: TGTGCCACCGGATGGACCGGGGAGCTGTTTTTT
d_call: -; j_call: TRBJ2-1; v_call: TRBV28; cdr3_length: 14; clone_size: many; cdr3_aa: CASSLGGAYNEQFF; cdr3_nt: TGTGCCAGCAGCCTAGGAGGGGCGTACAATGAGCAGTTCTTC
d_call: -; j_call: TRBJ1-1; v_call: TRBV7-9; cdr3_length: 14; clone_size: few; cdr3_aa: CASSLSRRDTEAFF; cdr3_nt: TGTGCCAGCAGCTTATCGCGTAGGGACACTGAAGCTTTCTTT
d_call: TRBD1; j_call: TRBJ1-5; v_call: TRBV7-9; cdr3_length: 18; clone_size: -; cdr3_aa: CASSLVGRGQANNQPQHF; cdr3_nt: TGTGCCAGCAGTCTAGTCGGCAGGGGGCAGGCGAACAATCAGCCCCAGCATTTT
d_call: -; j_call: TRBJ2-5; v_call: TRBV12-3/TRBV12-4; cdr3_length: 10; clone_size: few; cdr3_aa: CASSKETQYF; cdr3_nt: TGTGCCAGCAGCAAAGAGACCCAGTACTTC
d_call: -; j_call: TRBJ2-7; v_call: TRBV30; cdr3_length: 11; clone_size: few; cdr3_aa: CAWRGGYEQYF; cdr3_nt: TGTGCCTGGAGGGGAGGTTACGAGCAGTACTTC
d_call: -; j_call: TRBJ1-5; v_call: TRBV6-1; cdr3_length: 15; clone_size: -; cdr3_aa: CASSEAWRGYQPQHF; cdr3_nt: TGTGCCAGCAGTGAAGCGTGGCGGGGCTATCAGCCCCAGCATTTT
d_call: -; j_call: TRBJ1-2; v_call: TRBV30; cdr3_length: 16; clone_size: -; cdr3_aa: CAWSSGESDPLYGYTF; cdr3_nt: TGTGCCTGGAGTTCAGGGGAGAGCGATCCTCTCTATGGCTACACCTTC
d_call: TRBD2; j_call: TRBJ2-1; v_call: TRBV6-2/TRBV6-3; cdr3_length: 16; clone_size: -; cdr3_aa: CASSYSSGRSGTEQFF; cdr3_nt: TGTGCCAGCAGTTACTCGAGCGGGAGAAGTGGCACTGAGCAGTTCTTC
d_call: -; j_call: TRBJ1-4; v_call: TRBV6-5; cdr3_length: 13; clone_size: -; cdr3_aa: CASRGAGDEKLFF; cdr3_nt: TGTGCCAGCCGGGGCGCAGGGGATGAAAAACTGTTTTTT
d_call: TRBD2; j_call: TRBJ2-3; v_call: TRBV20-1; cdr3_length: 14; clone_size: -; cdr3_aa: CSARLAGRTDTQYF; cdr3_nt: TGCAGTGCTAGGCTAGCGGGACGCACAGATACGCAGTATTTT
d_call: -; j_call: TRBJ2-5; v_call: TRBV20-1; cdr3_length: 14; clone_size: few; cdr3_aa: CSARDLGGSGTQYF; cdr3_nt: TGCAGTGCTAGAGATCTTGGGGGGAGTGGGACCCAGTACTTC
d_call: TRBD1; j_call: TRBJ1-1; v_call: TRBV5-1; cdr3_length: 13; clone_size: -; cdr3_aa: CASSFTGDTEAFF; cdr3_nt: TGCGCCAGCAGCTTTACAGGGGACACTGAAGCTTTCTTT
d_call: TRBD1; j_call: TRBJ1-5; v_call: TRBV7-2; cdr3_length: 16; clone_size: -; cdr3_aa: CASSQSLRDSYQPQHF; cdr3_nt: TGTGCCAGCAGCCAAAGCCTCCGGGACAGTTATCAGCCCCAGCATTTT
d_call: TRBD1; j_call: TRBJ1-5; v_call: TRBV2; cdr3_length: 15; clone_size: -; cdr3_aa: CASSISGTVNQPQHF; cdr3_nt: TGTGCCAGCAGTATTTCCGGGACAGTGAATCAGCCCCAGCATTTT
d_call: -; j_call: TRBJ2-1; v_call: TRBV6-5; cdr3_length: 15; clone_size: -; cdr3_aa: CASSYSGPAYNEQFF; cdr3_nt: TGTGCCAGCAGTTACTCAGGGCCCGCCTACAATGAGCAGTTCTTC
d_call: TRBD1; j_call: TRBJ2-2; v_call: TRBV7-9; cdr3_length: 19; clone_size: many; cdr3_aa: CASSLVGRDRGRRTGELFF; cdr3_nt: TGTGCCAGCAGCTTAGTGGGCCGGGACAGGGGAAGGCGTACCGGGGAGCTGTTTTTT
d_call: -; j_call: TRBJ1-6; v_call: TRBV7-2; cdr3_length: 14; clone_size: few; cdr3_aa: CASSFKSWDSPLHF; cdr3_nt: TGTGCCAGCAGCTTCAAGTCCTGGGATTCACCCCTCCACTTT
d_call: -; j_call: TRBJ2-3; v_call: TRBV10-3; cdr3_length: 14; clone_size: few; cdr3_aa: CATQILESTDTQYF; cdr3_nt: TGTGCCACCCAGATACTTGAAAGCACAGATACGCAGTATTTT
d_call: TRBD1; j_call: TRBJ2-3; v_call: TRBV25-1; cdr3_length: 13; clone_size: -; cdr3_aa: CASNRGVPDTQYF; cdr3_nt: TGTGCCAGCAACAGGGGGGTCCCAGATACGCAGTATTTT
d_call: TRBD1; j_call: TRBJ1-5; v_call: TRBV5-1; cdr3_length: 14; clone_size: -; cdr3_aa: CASSLEGGRQPQHF; cdr3_nt: TGCGCCAGCAGCTTGGAAGGGGGCCGTCAGCCCCAGCATTTT
d_call: -; j_call: TRBJ2-5; v_call: TRBV7-3; cdr3_length: 14; clone_size: few; cdr3_aa: CASSLLPGPETQYF; cdr3_nt: TGTGCCAGCAGCTTACTCCCGGGGCCGGAGACCCAGTACTTC
d_call: -; j_call: TRBJ1-1; v_call: TRBV6-4; cdr3_length: 13; clone_size: once; cdr3_aa: CASSDSPWGQAFF; cdr3_nt: TGTGCCAGCAGTGACTCCCCCTGGGGACAAGCTTTCTTT
d_call: TRBD2; j_call: TRBJ2-7; v_call: TRBV5-1; cdr3_length: 16; clone_size: -; cdr3_aa: CASSFFGLAGVDEQYF; cdr3_nt: TGCGCCAGCAGCTTCTTTGGACTAGCGGGAGTTGACGAGCAGTACTTC
d_call: -; j_call: TRBJ1-2; v_call: TRBV29-1; cdr3_length: 12; clone_size: few; cdr3_aa: CSVRTDNYGYTF; cdr3_nt: TGCAGCGTCCGGACGGATAACTATGGCTACACCTTC
d_call: TRBD1; j_call: TRBJ2-7; v_call: TRBV6-5; cdr3_length: 15; clone_size: many; cdr3_aa: CASSLRQGESYEQYF; cdr3_nt: TGTGCCAGCAGTCTCCGACAGGGGGAGAGTTACGAGCAGTACTTC
d_call: -; j_call: TRBJ1-5; v_call: TRBV2; cdr3_length: 12; clone_size: few; cdr3_aa: CASTSDRQPQHF; cdr3_nt: TGTGCCAGCACCTCGGACAGACAGCCCCAGCATTTT
d_call: -; j_call: TRBJ2-7; v_call: TRBV6-1; cdr3_length: 15; clone_size: -; cdr3_aa: CATSRGGITSYEQYF; cdr3_nt: TGTGCCACCTCGAGGGGGGGCATTACCTCCTACGAGCAGTACTTC
d_call: TRBD1; j_call: TRBJ1-2; v_call: TRBV12-3/TRBV12-4; cdr3_length: 14; clone_size: -; cdr3_aa: CASSPGQGAGGYTF; cdr3_nt: TGTGCCAGCAGTCCGGGACAGGGGGCGGGGGGCTACACCTTC
d_call: -; j_call: TRBJ2-1; v_call: TRBV12-3/TRBV12-4; cdr3_length: 16; clone_size: few; cdr3_aa: CASSSKGVPLHNEQFF; cdr3_nt: TGTGCCAGCAGTTCGAAAGGGGTCCCCCTCCACAATGAGCAGTTCTTC
d_call: -; j_call: TRBJ2-7; v_call: TRBV7-2; cdr3_length: 14; clone_size: few; cdr3_aa: CASSLGLRSYEQYF; cdr3_nt: TGTGCCAGCAGCTTAGGTCTTCGATCCTACGAGCAGTACTTC
d_call: TRBD1; j_call: TRBJ1-2; v_call: TRBV6-2/TRBV6-3; cdr3_length: 13; clone_size: few; cdr3_aa: CASSDRGGYGYTF; cdr3_nt: TGTGCCAGCAGTGACAGGGGCGGCTATGGCTACACCTTC
d_call: -; j_call: TRBJ1-3; v_call: TRBV29-1; cdr3_length: 13; clone_size: -; cdr3_aa: CSVEVGGGNTIYF; cdr3_nt: TGCAGCGTTGAAGTGGGCGGTGGAAACACCATATATTTT
d_call: TRBD2; j_call: TRBJ2-2; v_call: TRBV5-6; cdr3_length: 16; clone_size: -; cdr3_aa: CASSLFSGRPTGELFF; cdr3_nt: TGTGCCAGCAGCTTGTTCAGCGGGAGACCCACCGGGGAGCTGTTTTTT
d_call: -; j_call: TRBJ2-3; v_call: TRBV11-2; cdr3_length: 18; clone_size: -; cdr3_aa: CASSFGGGLAAARDTQYF; cdr3_nt: TGTGCCAGCAGCTTCGGAGGGGGGCTAGCCGCAGCCAGAGATACGCAGTATTTT
d_call: TRBD2; j_call: TRBJ2-7; v_call: TRBV13; cdr3_length: 14; clone_size: few; cdr3_aa: CASSLTSGTYEQYF; cdr3_nt: TGTGCCAGCAGCTTGACTAGCGGGACCTACGAGCAGTACTTC
d_call: TRBD1; j_call: TRBJ1-1; v_call: TRBV28; cdr3_length: 14; clone_size: -; cdr3_aa: CASERGQWGTEAFF; cdr3_nt: TGTGCCAGCGAAAGGGGACAGTGGGGCACTGAAGCTTTCTTT
d_call: -; j_call: TRBJ1-2; v_call: TRBV7-2; cdr3_length: 14; clone_size: -; cdr3_aa: CASSPSRDFYGYTF; cdr3_nt: TGTGCCAGCAGCCCCTCCCGGGATTTCTATGGCTACACCTTC
d_call: -; j_call: TRBJ1-2; v_call: TRBV4-1; cdr3_length: 16; clone_size: -; cdr3_aa: CASSQVVRGRGYGYTF; cdr3_nt: TGCGCCAGCAGCCAAGTTGTCCGGGGGCGAGGCTATGGCTACACCTTC
d_call: -; j_call: TRBJ2-7; v_call: TRBV11-2; cdr3_length: 15; clone_size: -; cdr3_aa: CASSSSRIFGYEQYF; cdr3_nt: TGTGCCAGCAGCTCGTCCAGGATCTTTGGGTACGAGCAGTACTTC